The 19 T cell receptor beta chains presented below share a single source sample, sequenced in a study of cytomegalovirus exposure and HLA in healthy donors. PCR used 60 Vbeta primers and 13 Jbeta primers. Clones were read by immunoSEQ multiplex PCR, and TCRdb kept only the in-frame ones, dropping some. The table shows roughly 200,000 clones, with roughly four fifths occurring only once. Sequencing was carried out using PBMCs. The source of these receptors is a male donor in good health and CMV-seronegative.

This clone appeared a few times. The rearrangement joins TRBV30 to TRBJ1-2; D perhaps matches TRBD1 (6 bases). V lost 2 bases to trimming and J lost 6 bases, with 13 bases between them. Per germline, CDR1 GTSNPN and CDR2 SVGIG (reference sequence). CDR3 length: 13 residues. CDR3 sequence: CAWSHTGSDGYTF. Here the CDR3 DNA reads TGTGCCTGGAGTCATACAGGGTCCGATGGCTACACCTTC.

The CDR3 region is CASRRSPQEKLFF. CDR3 nucleotide sequence: TGTGCCAGCAGACGCTCACCCCAGGAAAAACTGTTTTTT. This rearrangement joins TRBV6-5 to TRBJ1-4; D ambiguous. The CDR3 has 13 amino acids. V gave up 6 bases and J gave up 8 bases, with 13 bases separating them. Germline V lookup: CDR1 MNHEY, CDR2 SVGAGI.

The chain is built from TRBV9 and TRBJ2-1; maybe TRBD2 (6 bases). This CDR3 contains 17 residues. CDR1 SGDLS and CDR2 YYNGEE come from the germline V gene. V was trimmed by 2 bases and J by 2 bases, leaving 17 bases between them. The CDR3 spells CASSVSPGVGAYNEQFF. The DNA of the CDR3 is TGTGCCAGCAGCGTCTCCCCGGGGGTTGGTGCCTACAATGAGCAGTTCTTC.

The chain carries TRBV5-4 and TRBJ2-5; 8 bases map to TRBD1. The CDR3 sequence is 14 residues long. Losses at the gene ends were 4 bases for V and 1 base for J; bases not matched to a gene: 3. Per germline, CDR1 SGHNT and CDR2 YYREEE (reference sequence). This CDR3 is CASSPGTGQETQYF. CDR3 bases: TGTGCCAGCAGCCCCGGGACAGGCCAAGAGACCCAGTACTTC.

J is TRBJ1-3 and V is TRBV7-8, with a tentative D call TRBD1 (6 bases). V was pared by 0 bases and J by 4 bases, with 13 bases between. Germline V CDR1 and CDR2: SGHVS, FQNEAQ. The CDR3 is 16 amino acids. CDR3 sequence reads: CASSLAQRGSGNTIYF. The CDR3 DNA sequence: TGTGCCAGCAGCTTAGCGCAGAGGGGGTCGGGAAACACCATATATTTT. Supplemented by reference TRBV7-8 and TRBJ1-3, the full variable domain reads GAGVSQSPRYKVAKRGQDVALRCDPISGHVSLFWYQQALGQGPEFLTYFQNEAQLDKSGLPSDRFFAERPEGSVSTLKIQRTQQEDSAVYLCASSLAQRGSGNTIYFGEGSWLTVV.

V gene TRBV30 combines with J gene TRBJ1-3; D possibly corresponds to TRBD1 (5 bases). Trimming cost V 3 bases and J 4 bases, with 10 bases left between them. Germline CDR1 is GTSNPN and CDR2 is SVGIG (reference sequence). This CDR3 has 13 amino acids. The CDR3 is CAWSAGIGNTIYF. DNA for the CDR3: TGTGCCTGGAGCGCAGGGATCGGAAACACCATATATTTT.

This chain connects TRBV19 to TRBJ1-5; D ambiguous. Per the germline V gene, CDR1 is LNHDA and CDR2 is SQIVND (reference sequence). The CDR3 consists of 14 residues. With 0 bases removed from V and 2 bases from J, the gap between germline ends came to 5 bases. The CDR3, as DNA: TGTGCCAGTAGTATAGATACAGGCAATCAGCCCCAGCATTTT. Its protein is CASSIDTGNQPQHF.

This chain joins TRBV9 and TRBJ2-7; D is uncertain. Germline V gene data show CDR1 as SGDLS and CDR2 as YYNGEE. The CDR3 is made up of 18 amino acids. V dropped 3 bases and J dropped 2 bases, with 24 bases sitting between them. The DNA for the CDR3 is TGTGCCAGCAGCGCGTCCACCTCAACCGACTCTAACCCCTACGAGCAGTACTTC. Its protein product is CASSASTSTDSNPYEQYF.

This clone turned up a few times. J is TRBJ1-2 and V is TRBV4-1; 7 nucleotides line up with TRBD1. J lost 0 bases, V lost 4 bases, and 11 bases had no gene match. Germline V gene sequence: CDR1 MGHRA, CDR2 YSYEKL. This CDR3 is 17 amino acids long. CDR3 DNA: TGCGCCAGCAGCCCTCGGGACAGCCGACCAGCTAACTATGGCTACACCTTC. It encodes CASSPRDSRPANYGYTF.

The J gene is TRBJ1-2, the V gene TRBV27; D possibly corresponds to TRBD1 (6 bases). V was shortened by 5 bases and J by 6 bases, with 19 bases between the two germline ends. This CDR3 is built from 15 residues. Germline V gene sequence: CDR1 MNHEY, CDR2 SMNVEV (reference sequence). The CDR3 nucleotides are TGTGCCAGCAGTCCCTCCGGGGGGCGGTGGGATGGCTACACCTTC. Translating it yields CASSPSGGRWDGYTF.

The chain is built from TRBV7-9 and TRBJ2-1; 8 bases line up with TRBD1. This CDR3 has 15 amino acids. After removal of 5 bases from V and 3 bases from J, the junction contained 6 bases not matched to a gene. The V gene's germline CDR1 is SEHNR and CDR2 FQNEAQ (reference sequence). The CDR3 region has the DNA TGTGCCAGCAGCCCCCAGGGGGCCCTCTACAATGAGCAGTTCTTC. Amino acid sequence: CASSPQGALYNEQFF.

This chain uses TRBV6-5 with TRBJ1-1; tentative D call: TRBD1 (5 bases). Trimming pared 2 bases from V and 3 bases from J, leaving 16 bases between. Germline lookup yields CDR1 MNHEY and CDR2 SVGAGI. The CDR3 is 16 amino acids. The CDR3 nucleotides read TGTGCCAGCAGTTACGGGTTCAGATGGGGGGACACTGAAGCTTTCTTT. Its protein product is CASSYGFRWGDTEAFF.

This clone has just one count. The genes are TRBV20-1 and TRBJ2-7; D is uncertain. CDR1 and CDR2 from the germline V gene are DFQATT and SNEGSKA (reference sequence). V lost 3 bases and J 2 bases, leaving 5 bases between the germline ends. The CDR3 is 11 amino acids. In nucleotides, the CDR3 is TGCAGTGCTAGCCCCGCCTACGAGCAGTACTTC. Protein product: CSASPAYEQYF.

The rearrangement links TRBV9 to TRBJ2-1, with TRBD1 matching 8 bases. CDR3 length: 18 amino acids. Germline V gene data show CDR1 as SGDLS and CDR2 as YYNGEE. The V and J ends lost 4 bases and 7 bases, in that order; junction bases with no gene match: 19. CDR3 sequence (DNA): TGTGCCAGCAGCCCCGGACAGGGTCTGGTCTATGAATGGAATGAGCAGTTCTTC. It encodes CASSPGQGLVYEWNEQFF. Complete variable domain (other parts from reference TRBV9 and TRBJ2-1): DSGVTQTPKHLITATGQRVTLRCSPRSGDLSVYWYQQSLDQGLQFLIQYYNGEERAKGNILERFSAQQFPDLHSELNLSSLELGDSALYFCASSPGQGLVYEWNEQFFGPGTRLTVL.

This clone has a handful of counts. The genes are TRBV4-3 and TRBJ2-1; 12 positions agree with TRBD2. The CDR3 is 16 residues long. V gave up 0 bases and J gave up 8 bases; unmatched junction bases: 5. Germline V gene sequence: CDR1 LGHNA, CDR2 YSLEER. This CDR3 is CASSQDRGLAGYEQFF. The CDR3 DNA sequence: TGCGCCAGCAGCCAAGATCGCGGACTAGCGGGATATGAGCAGTTCTTC.

The chain uses TRBV15 and TRBJ2-2, with a weak D call TRBD1 (6 bases). The CDR3 loop spans 13 amino acids. The germline gives CDR1 LNHNV, CDR2 YYDKDF (reference sequence). With 6 bases removed from V and 7 bases from J, the gap between germline ends came to 12 bases. Written as DNA, the CDR3 is TGTGCCACCAGGTTCAGGGGAAACGGGGAGCTGTTTTTT. Translation: CATRFRGNGELFF.

The chain has TRBV27 and TRBJ2-7; TRBD1 agrees at 12 bases. J gave up 7 bases and V 3 bases, and 10 bases lay outside the gene matches. Germline CDR1 MNHEY, CDR2 SMNVEV (reference sequence). The CDR3 runs 16 residues. CDR3 DNA sequence: TGTGCCAGCAGTTTGGCCGGGACAGGGGGCTCGGGGGAGCAGTACTTC. Amino acid sequence: CASSLAGTGGSGEQYF.

V is TRBV11-2 and J is TRBJ2-2; 14 bases agree with TRBD2. Germline V gene data show CDR1 as SGHAT and CDR2 as FQNNGV. V lost 5 bases and J lost 6; bases outside the gene matches: 2. The CDR3 is 15 amino acids. CDR3 bases: TGTGCCAGCAGCCTGACTAGCGGGAGGGCCGGGGAGCTGTTTTTT. Its protein product is CASSLTSGRAGELFF.

CDR3 DNA: TGTGCCAGCAGTGAAAATTACAATCAGCCCCAGCATTTT. It translates to CASSENYNQPQHF. The chain has TRBV6-4 and TRBJ1-5; D remains unclear. This CDR3 spans 13 amino acids. V lost 3 bases to trimming and J lost 3 bases, with 6 bases between them. Germline CDR1 MRHNA, CDR2 SNTAGT.